These 7 T cell receptor beta chains originate from one sample sequenced in a study of shared clonotypes between healthy human individuals. Repertoires were generated with immunoSEQ multiplex PCR, while TCRdb's copy carries only in-frame clones and drops some. Here the sample spans 700,000 or so clones, 55% to 75% being singletons. Material: memory CD4+ T cells sorted from blood. Subset indicated: CD45RA-negative fraction. The receptors derive from a woman aged 25 to 39 in good health.

V usage is TRBV29-1 and J usage is TRBJ2-7; D is possibly TRBD1 (6 bases). V gave up 6 bases and J gave up 3 bases, with 15 bases separating them. This CDR3 has 13 amino acids. CDR1 and CDR2 from the germline V gene are SQVTM and ANQGSEA. The CDR3 nucleotides read TGCAGCGTAGGGACAAGGAAGGGCTACGAGCAGTACTTC. Translated: CSVGTRKGYEQYF.

The chain carries TRBV5-1 and TRBJ2-1; the D call may be TRBD1 or TRBD2 (6 bases each). This CDR3 region has 19 residues. Germline CDR1 is SGHRS and CDR2 is YFSETQ. With 0 bases removed from V and 7 bases from J, the gap between germline ends came to 26 bases. DNA for the CDR3: TGCGCCAGCAGCTTGGGGACCCCTAGGGGTAATAGGGGGGTAAATGAGCAGTTCTTC. Amino acid sequence: CASSLGTPRGNRGVNEQFF.

This CDR3 is CATSRGGADTGNQPQHF. CDR3 coding DNA: TGTGCCACCAGCAGAGGAGGTGCGGATACGGGCAATCAGCCCCAGCATTTT. This chain connects TRBV15 to TRBJ1-5, with D hard to call. V was pared by 1 base and J by 2 bases, with 15 bases between. From germline, CDR1 is LNHNV and CDR2 YYDKDF (reference sequence). This CDR3 is built from 17 residues.

The V call is TRBV30, the J call TRBJ1-5; 7 bases agree with TRBD1. Trimming cost V 4 bases and J 7 bases; bases outside gene matches: 7. Germline lookup yields CDR1 GTSNPN and CDR2 SVGIG (reference sequence). This CDR3 contains 13 residues. Here the CDR3 reads CAWTQGEGQPQHF. For the CDR3, the DNA is TGTGCCTGGACCCAGGGGGAGGGGCAGCCCCAGCATTTT.

The chain has TRBV12-2 and TRBJ2-1; the listed D gene, TRBD2, was not tested against the DNA. TRBV12-2 is termed a pseudogene. The CDR3 totals 16 residues. The CDR3 coding sequence is TGTGCAAGTCGCTTCCAGACTAGCGGGGACTTCAATGAGCAGTTCTTC. This translates into CASRFQTSGDFNEQFF.

The chain has TRBV4-1 and TRBJ2-1; 10 nucleotides line up with TRBD2. This CDR3 spans 19 amino acids. Unmatched junction bases numbered 16, after V lost 1 base and J lost 7 bases. Germline V gene lookup returns CDR1 MGHRA and CDR2 YSYEKL. CDR3 loop: CASSQVPETLAGDRNEQFF. Written as DNA, the CDR3 is TGCGCCAGCAGCCAAGTGCCAGAGACTCTAGCGGGAGATCGTAATGAGCAGTTCTTC.

The V gene is TRBV29-1, the J gene TRBJ1-1, with TRBD1 matching 7 bases. CDR3 length: 12 residues. The germline gives CDR1 SQVTM, CDR2 ANQGSEA. Losses at the gene ends were 7 bases for V and 1 base for J; bases not matched to a gene: 3. The CDR3 protein is CSGRTGNTEAFF. CDR3 nucleotides: TGCAGCGGCCGGACAGGGAACACTGAAGCTTTCTTT.